These T cell receptor beta chains were read from a single sample in a study of T cells in Graves' hyperthyroidism and ophthalmopathy. MiXCR, run by TCRdb on the multiplex PCR reads, gives a single entry per CDR3 protein. In the table there are under 400,000 distinct CDR3 sequences, roughly 15% of which are singletons. The source material was blood. The receptors were gathered from a woman aged 60 to 75 with Graves' ophthalmopathy. Each CDR3 is given with its conserved first and last residue. D genes are given only for firm matches. Size is stated for part of the rows, as once, few or many counts, or as a class when the clone is expanded.

J: TRBJ2-1
D: TRBD2
V: TRBV6-2/TRBV6-3
size: .
DNA: TGTGCCAGCAGCAGGAGAATACCGGGACTAGCAGACAATGAGCAGTTCTTC
CDR3: CASSRRIPGLADNEQFF

J: TRBJ2-5
D: .
V: TRBV27
size: many
DNA: TGTGCCAGCAGTTTTGATTTGGAGACCCAGTACTTC
CDR3: CASSFDLETQYF

J: TRBJ2-7
D: .
V: TRBV4-2
size: .
DNA: TGTGCCAGCAGCCAAGATTCAACGTCGAGGGTCTACGAGCAGTACTTC
CDR3: CASSQDSTSRVYEQYF

J: TRBJ1-5
D: TRBD1
V: TRBV3-1
size: .
DNA: TGTGCCAGCAGCCCAGGGACAGGTACTTATAGCAATCAGCCCCAGCATTTT
CDR3: CASSPGTGTYSNQPQHF

J: TRBJ2-3
D: .
V: TRBV5-1
size: many
DNA: TGCGCCAGCAGCCGGATGGACACAGATACGCAGTATTTT
CDR3: CASSRMDTDTQYF

J: TRBJ2-1
D: .
V: TRBV29-1
size: few
DNA: TGCAGCGTTGAAGATCGGGCAGGAGATGAGCAGTTCTTC
CDR3: CSVEDRAGDEQFF

J: TRBJ1-1
D: TRBD1
V: TRBV11-2
size: many
DNA: TGTGCCAGCAGCTTAGACAGGGGGTTGACTGAAGCTTTCTTT
CDR3: CASSLDRGLTEAFF

J: TRBJ2-5
D: TRBD1
V: TRBV5-1
size: many
DNA: TGCGCCAGCAGCTTGGCTCCGGGACAGCAAGAGACCCAGTACTTC
CDR3: CASSLAPGQQETQYF

J: TRBJ2-3
D: .
V: TRBV12-3/TRBV12-4
size: few
DNA: TGTGCCAGCAGTCCCGGGACCTCGAGTGATACGCAGTATTTT
CDR3: CASSPGTSSDTQYF

J: TRBJ2-5
D: TRBD1
V: TRBV12-5
size: few
DNA: TGTGCTAGTGGGGAGGGCCGACAGGGGTGGAAGGAGACCCAGTACTTC
CDR3: CASGEGRQGWKETQYF

J: TRBJ1-1
D: .
V: TRBV28
size: .
DNA: TGTGCCAGCAGTTTATCTAATCTTAGCGCTTTCTTT
CDR3: CASSLSNLSAFF

J: TRBJ1-1
D: .
V: TRBV27
size: .
DNA: TGTGCCAGCAGTTACAGGGCGAGCACTGAAGCTTTCTTT
CDR3: CASSYRASTEAFF

J: TRBJ2-7
D: TRBD2
V: TRBV29-1
size: many
DNA: TGCAGCGTTGGAAGCGGGAGGGCCAGCGAGCAGTACTTC
CDR3: CSVGSGRASEQYF

J: TRBJ2-2
D: TRBD2
V: TRBV3-1
size: many
DNA: TGTGCCAGCAGCCAAGACCGGATAGCGGGAGTCGGGGAGCTGTTTTTT
CDR3: CASSQDRIAGVGELFF

J: TRBJ2-7
D: .
V: TRBV5-1
size: .
DNA: TGCGCCAGCAGGCGGGACAGATCAGGATACGAGCAGTACTTC
CDR3: CASRRDRSGYEQYF

J: TRBJ2-3
D: .
V: TRBV6-1
size: many
DNA: TGTGCCAGCGTACCACAAAGGGGCAGGGCCCTCCCAGATACGCAGTATTTT
CDR3: CASVPQRGRALPDTQYF

J: TRBJ2-7
D: TRBD2
V: TRBV30
size: many
DNA: TGTGCCTGGAGTGTCCAGGTGGGAGGGTTGAACGAGCAGTACTTC
CDR3: CAWSVQVGGLNEQYF

J: TRBJ1-5
D: .
V: TRBV28
size: .
DNA: TGTGCCAGCTCCCTCCCACAGGGAAGCAATCAGCCCCAGCATTTT
CDR3: CASSLPQGSNQPQHF

J: TRBJ1-5
D: .
V: TRBV12-3/TRBV12-4
size: few
DNA: TGTGCCAGCAGTTGGGGGGCAGATCAGCCCCAGCATTTT
CDR3: CASSWGADQPQHF

J: TRBJ1-5
D: .
V: TRBV28
size: many
DNA: TGTGCCAGCAGTTTACAGGCAGGGGTGATCGATTCTAGCAATCAGCCCCAGCATTTT
CDR3: CASSLQAGVIDSSNQPQHF

J: TRBJ2-1
D: TRBD2
V: TRBV12-3/TRBV12-4
size: many
DNA: TGTGCCAGCAGTTTTACAGCGGGAGTGTCCAATGAGCAGTTCTTC
CDR3: CASSFTAGVSNEQFF

J: TRBJ1-1
D: TRBD1
V: TRBV6-1
size: many
DNA: TGTGCCAGCAGAGATACCGGGACAGGGGGCGCGTTGCCTGAAGCTTTCTTT
CDR3: CASRDTGTGGALPEAFF

J: TRBJ2-2
D: .
V: TRBV6-1
size: many
DNA: TGTGCCAGCAGTGGGGACTCTCTCACCGGGGAGCTGTTTTTT
CDR3: CASSGDSLTGELFF

J: TRBJ1-2
D: .
V: TRBV12-3/TRBV12-4
size: few
DNA: TGTGCCAGCAGTTTGAAAAGCTATGGCTACACCTTC
CDR3: CASSLKSYGYTF

J: TRBJ2-2
D: .
V: TRBV7-9
size: .
DNA: TGTGCCAGCGAAAAGGGGGCGAACACCGGGGAGCTGTTTTTT
CDR3: CASEKGANTGELFF

J: TRBJ2-7
D: .
V: TRBV20-1
size: many
DNA: TGCAGTGCTAGAGAGGTAGCGGCTTTTTCCTACGAGCAGTACTTC
CDR3: CSAREVAAFSYEQYF

J: TRBJ2-1
D: .
V: TRBV18
size: many
DNA: TGTGCCAGCTCCCCCTTGAGCGCATTCAATGAGCAGTTCTTC
CDR3: CASSPLSAFNEQFF

J: TRBJ2-5
D: TRBD2
V: TRBV4-1
size: few
DNA: TGCGCCAGCAGCCAAGTAGCGGGAGGGGGAGAGACCCAGTACTTC
CDR3: CASSQVAGGGETQYF

J: TRBJ2-1
D: TRBD2
V: TRBV28
size: many
DNA: TGTGCCAGCAGTTTTCTGTCCCGGGGGGATGAGCAGTTCTTC
CDR3: CASSFLSRGDEQFF

J: TRBJ2-5
D: .
V: TRBV6-5
size: many
DNA: TGTGCCAGCAGTTACGAGATGGAGACCCAGTACTTC
CDR3: CASSYEMETQYF

J: TRBJ1-2
D: .
V: TRBV5-1
size: many
DNA: TGCGCCAGCAGCTTGTCCTCTAATGGGGGTGACTATGGCTACACCTTC
CDR3: CASSLSSNGGDYGYTF

J: TRBJ2-7
D: .
V: TRBV27
size: many
DNA: TGTGCCAGCAGTTTCGGGGACTCCCGCGGCGAGCAGTACTTC
CDR3: CASSFGDSRGEQYF

J: TRBJ1-1
D: .
V: TRBV6-1
size: .
DNA: TGTGCCAGCAGCCTTCGGGGAGGGTCCCGGACTGAAGCTTTCTTT
CDR3: CASSLRGGSRTEAFF

J: TRBJ2-1
D: .
V: TRBV4-1
size: few
DNA: TGCGCCAGCAACCCAGTTTGGGGATCTTCCAATGAGCAGTTCTTC
CDR3: CASNPVWGSSNEQFF

J: TRBJ2-1
D: .
V: TRBV27
size: many
DNA: TGTGCCAGCAGTTTACTGGACTACCGTTTCTCCTACAATGAGCAGTTCTTC
CDR3: CASSLLDYRFSYNEQFF

J: TRBJ2-5
D: .
V: TRBV7-2
size: many
DNA: TGTGCCAGCAGGCCTGCTTTTGTGGAGCAAGAGACCCAGTACTTC
CDR3: CASRPAFVEQETQYF

J: TRBJ2-3
D: TRBD2
V: TRBV20-1
size: many
DNA: TGCAGTGCGTCACCGACTAGCGGGCTCACAGATACGCAGTATTTT
CDR3: CSASPTSGLTDTQYF

J: TRBJ2-5
D: .
V: TRBV6-1
size: many
DNA: TGTGCCAGCAGTGAAGAACCGTACCAAGAGACCCAGTACTTC
CDR3: CASSEEPYQETQYF

J: TRBJ1-2
D: .
V: TRBV5-8
size: few
DNA: TGTGCCAGCAGCTTGATCGGGCCCCCCCACTATGGCTACACCTTC
CDR3: CASSLIGPPHYGYTF

J: TRBJ2-7
D: TRBD1
V: TRBV29-1
size: .
DNA: TGCAGCGTTGACGCAGGGGGCTACGAGCAGTACTTC
CDR3: CSVDAGGYEQYF

J: TRBJ2-7
D: .
V: TRBV7-9
size: few
DNA: TGTGCCAGCAGCTCCAATCTAGGACATAGGACCTACGAGCAGTACTTC
CDR3: CASSSNLGHRTYEQYF

J: TRBJ2-2
D: TRBD2
V: TRBV7-3
size: .
DNA: TGTGCCAGCAGCTTATTCGAGGGACTAGCGGGAGGGAAGAGGACCGGGGAGCTGTTTTTT
CDR3: CASSLFEGLAGGKRTGELFF

J: TRBJ2-5
D: .
V: TRBV3-1
size: many
DNA: TGTGCCAGCAGCCAAGATCCGGTAGAGGCTACCTACCCGTCGGAAGAGACCCAGTACTTC
CDR3: CASSQDPVEATYPSEETQYF

J: TRBJ2-1
D: TRBD1
V: TRBV18
size: few
DNA: TGTGCCAGCTCACCACCGAGGGGGCAGGGTGGCAATGAGCAGTTCTTC
CDR3: CASSPPRGQGGNEQFF

J: TRBJ1-2
D: .
V: TRBV20-1
size: few
DNA: TGCAGTGCTAGAAACCCCGCCGGGAGTATAGACGGCTACACCTTC
CDR3: CSARNPAGSIDGYTF

J: TRBJ2-7
D: .
V: TRBV28
size: many
DNA: TGTGCCAGCAGTTACCCGACGTTTTACGAGCAGTACTTC
CDR3: CASSYPTFYEQYF

J: TRBJ2-2
D: .
V: TRBV2
size: many
DNA: TGTGCCAGCAGCATCCGGGACTCTAACACCGGGGAGCTGTTTTTT
CDR3: CASSIRDSNTGELFF

J: TRBJ1-5
D: .
V: TRBV2
size: many
DNA: TGTGCCTGCACGAGGGGGAGCAATCAGCCCCAGCATTTT
CDR3: CACTRGSNQPQHF

J: TRBJ2-7
D: .
V: TRBV10-3
size: few
DNA: TGTGCCATCACGGGTAACTCCTACGAGCAGTACTTC
CDR3: CAITGNSYEQYF

J: TRBJ1-3
D: TRBD1
V: TRBV6-2/TRBV6-3
size: .
DNA: TGTGCCAGCATTAGGTCTACAGGGGGCGGATCCTCTGGAAACACCATATATTTT
CDR3: CASIRSTGGGSSGNTIYF

J: TRBJ2-5
D: .
V: TRBV5-5
size: many
DNA: TGTGCCAGCAGCTTGGGGTGGACATTTGAGACCCAGTACTTC
CDR3: CASSLGWTFETQYF

J: TRBJ2-5
D: .
V: TRBV19
size: many
DNA: TGTGCCAGTAGTAACAGCGGCCAAGAGACCCAGTACTTC
CDR3: CASSNSGQETQYF

J: TRBJ2-1
D: TRBD2
V: TRBV11-3
size: many
DNA: TGTGCCAGCAGGGCTAGCGGAAGCGGTGGTGAGCAGTTCTTC
CDR3: CASRASGSGGEQFF

J: TRBJ2-7
D: .
V: TRBV27
size: many
DNA: TGTGCCAGCAGTTTCCCTCGACAGGCTAGTCCCTACGAGCAGTACTTC
CDR3: CASSFPRQASPYEQYF